This passage covers 32 T cell receptor beta chains from one sample sequenced in a study of post-analysis software for immune sequencing data. For these receptors, no antigen is known. General study findings and limits: In patients, 4 to 6 TRBV segments were more frequent than in controls, with TRBV5-6, TRBV5-1 and TRBV20-1 among them.

Unique molecular identifiers were built into the TCR beta cDNA libraries. Each CDR3 protein gets one entry after TCRdb re-called the PCR reads with MiXCR. The sample lists 430,000 or so distinct CDR3 sequences; approximately 39% were seen once. Specimen: blood. These receptors all come from a girl aged 2 to 10 with multiple sclerosis.

This clonotype was detected only a few times. The chain recombines TRBV28 with TRBJ2-1, with TRBD2 matching over 10 bases. V lost 4 bases and J lost 5; bases outside the gene matches: 8. Germline V gene data show CDR1 as MDHEN and CDR2 as SYDVKM. This CDR3 comprises 16 residues. CDR3 sequence (DNA): TGTGCCAGCAGTTCTCTAGCGGGGGCCCATAACAATGAGCAGTTCTTC. It encodes CASSSLAGAHNNEQFF.

J is TRBJ2-1 and V is TRBV12-3 or TRBV12-4; D unresolved. There are 12 residues in the CDR3. The V and J ends lost 8 bases and 13 bases respectively, with 18 bases between them. For the CDR3, the DNA is TGTGCCAGCTCGGTCCTAACGGAGACCCAGTTCTTC. Residues: CASSVLTETQFF.

This clonotype was seen a handful of times. The V gene is TRBV5-5, the J gene TRBJ2-7, with TRBD2 identical over 15 bases. Germline trimming cut 5 bases from V and 0 bases from J; bases unmatched to any gene: 9. The CDR3 covers 18 residues. CDR1 is SGHKS and CDR2 is YYEKEE in the germline V gene (reference sequence). This chain's CDR3 is CASSYQGLAGGISYEQYF. The CDR3 nucleotides read TGTGCCAGCAGTTATCAGGGACTAGCGGGGGGTATCTCCTACGAGCAGTACTTC.

The CDR3 sequence is CATSETPGIRGNEQFF. The DNA of the CDR3 is TGTGCCACCAGTGAGACGCCGGGAATTAGAGGGAATGAGCAGTTCTTC. The genes are TRBV24-1 and TRBJ2-1; TRBD2 might be the D (5 bases). The CDR3 has 16 residues. CDR1 is KGHDR, CDR2 SFDVKD, per germline. Trimming pared 4 bases from V and 7 bases from J, leaving 19 bases between.

This clonotype showed up just a few times. The chain links TRBV4-1 to TRBJ2-7, with D possibly matching TRBD2 (6 bases). With 4 bases removed from V and 3 bases from J, the gap between germline ends came to 19 bases. In germline, CDR1 is MGHRA, CDR2 YSYEKL. The CDR3 is made up of 16 amino acids. CDR3 coding DNA: TGCGCCAGCAGCCGGAACGTCCGGGGGAACTACTACGAGCAGTACTTC. It yields the protein CASSRNVRGNYYEQYF.

The rearrangement uses TRBV5-1 and TRBJ1-1; no firm D call. CDR1 is SGHRS, CDR2 YFSETQ, per germline. This CDR3 is 14 amino acids long. The V end lost 5 bases, the J end lost 1 base, and 12 bases lay between the germline ends. In DNA, the CDR3 is TGCGCCAGCAGAGACGGCGTTGCGAACACTGAAGCTTTCTTT. Amino acids: CASRDGVANTEAFF.

This chain uses TRBV7-9 with TRBJ2-1; 10 bases map to TRBD2. Germline V lookup: CDR1 SEHNR, CDR2 FQNEAQ (reference sequence). V shed 0 bases and J 7 bases; nucleotides not matched to a gene: 3. CDR3 length equals 15 residues. CDR3 amino acids: CASSLASGRQNEQFF. The CDR3 DNA follows: TGTGCCAGCAGCTTAGCTAGCGGGAGGCAGAATGAGCAGTTCTTC.

The chain joins TRBV5-1 to TRBJ1-1, with 7 bases that match TRBD1. This CDR3 contains 14 residues. J was trimmed by 5 bases and V by 2 bases; bases with no gene match: 6. Per germline, CDR1 SGHRS and CDR2 YFSETQ. The DNA for the CDR3 is TGCGCCAGCAGCTTATGGGACAGAGATACTGAAGCTTTCTTT. Its protein product is CASSLWDRDTEAFF.

V gene TRBV6-6 combines with J gene TRBJ1-1; tentative D call: TRBD1 (5 bases). The CDR3 runs 16 residues. CDR1 and CDR2 (germline): MNHNY, SVGAGI (reference sequence). Trimming removed 7 bases at V and 4 bases at J, with 22 bases between. CDR3 sequence reads: CASNRGFIWRGTEAFF. CDR3 nucleotides: TGTGCCAGCAACCGGGGGTTTATATGGAGAGGCACTGAAGCTTTCTTT.

The V call is TRBV7-9, the J call TRBJ2-1; D ambiguous. This CDR3 region has 13 residues. V was shortened by 4 bases and J by 7 bases, with 11 bases between the two germline ends. Per the germline V gene, CDR1 is SEHNR and CDR2 is FQNEAQ (reference sequence). The CDR3 DNA follows: TGTGCCAGCAGCTCTGCTGGGGATAATGAGCAGTTCTTC. Encoded protein: CASSSAGDNEQFF.

This clonotype was seen a handful of times. CDR3 sequence: CASSVVGSTDTQYF. CDR3 nucleotide sequence: TGTGCCAGCAGCGTAGTTGGTAGCACAGATACGCAGTATTTT. J is TRBJ2-3 and V is TRBV9; no firm D call. The CDR3 covers 14 residues. The germline CDR1 and CDR2 sequences are SGDLS and YYNGEE. V dropped 0 bases and J dropped 0 bases, with 5 bases sitting between them.

This clonotype has just a few counts. The CDR3 protein is CASSSLSETQYF. For the CDR3, the DNA is TGTGCCAGCAGCTCCCTGTCGGAGACCCAGTACTTC. V gene TRBV7-8 combines with J gene TRBJ2-5; D is undetermined. The CDR3 has 12 amino acids. The germline gives CDR1 SGHVS, CDR2 FQNEAQ. The germline V and J ends were trimmed by 4 bases and 5 bases, with 8 bases remaining between them.

This clonotype was seen a few times. The chain carries TRBV27 and TRBJ2-1; D is unresolved. The V end was cut by 8 bases, the J end by 7 bases, with 9 bases between. Germline assignment: CDR1 MNHEY and CDR2 SMNVEV (reference sequence). CDR3 size: 11 residues. The DNA of the CDR3 is TGTGCCAGCGTTTCCCGGAATGAGCAGTTCTTC. Encoded protein: CASVSRNEQFF.

This chain joins TRBV3-1 and TRBJ2-5; a possible D gene is TRBD2 (5 bases). The end of the DNA fits TRBJ2-7 better, so the J call may be wrong. Germline CDR1 reads LGHDT; CDR2 reads YNNKEL (reference sequence). The CDR3 has 13 residues. The CDR3 sequence: CASSPGLLIEQYF. The CDR3 DNA is TGTGCCAGCAGCCCAGGACTCCTCATCGAGCAGTACTTC.

The sample holds a few counts of this clonotype. The chain couples TRBV7-8 to TRBJ2-5; D is unclear. The J call may be mistaken, given a closer DNA end match to TRBJ2-7. CDR1 and CDR2 (germline): SGHVS, FQNEAQ. The CDR3 runs 14 residues. As DNA, the CDR3 is TGTGCCAGCAGCTTAGCAAGTTCAAGTTTCGAGCAGTACTTC. It translates to CASSLASSSFEQYF.

This chain links TRBV11-2 with TRBJ2-1; 15 nucleotides align to TRBD2. Germline CDR1 and CDR2: SGHAT and FQNNGV. The trim removed 5 bases at V and 7 bases at J, leaving 9 bases unmatched. The CDR3 has 17 residues. The CDR3 coding sequence is TGTGCCAGCAGCCACTTCCCGGGGACTAGCGGGGGGAATGAGCAGTTCTTC. It yields the protein CASSHFPGTSGGNEQFF. Based on the CDR3 plus reference TRBV11-2 and TRBJ2-1, the full variable domain is EAGVAQSPRYKIIEKRQSVAFWCNPISGHATLYWYQQILGQGPKLLIQFQNNGVVDDSQLPKDRFSAERLKGVDSTLKIQPAKLEDSAVYLCASSHFPGTSGGNEQFFGPGTRLTVL.

The chain is built from TRBV7-6 and TRBJ2-5, with D uncertain. The CDR3 extends over 13 amino acids. V lost 5 bases and J lost 4, with 11 bases in between. CDR1 and CDR2 from the germline V gene are SGHVS and FNYEAQ. CDR3 region: CASSLTLPETQYF. Here the CDR3 DNA reads TGTGCCAGCAGCCTAACGTTGCCAGAGACCCAGTACTTC.

Comment on this clonotype: At one end, the junction sequence differs from germline, possibly due to a read error. The chain couples TRBV28 to TRBJ1-5; D not resolved. Germline lookup yields CDR1 MDHEN and CDR2 SYDVKM. The CDR3 consists of 14 residues. The CDR3 nucleotides read TGTGTCAGCAGTTTATTCCCAAGTAATCAGCCCCAGCATTTT. This encodes CVSSLFPSNQPQHF.

This chain connects TRBV3-1 to TRBJ2-1, with 10 bases aligning to TRBD1. After removal of 5 bases from V and 7 bases from J, the junction contained 8 bases not matched to a gene. The CDR3 contains 15 residues. Germline V gene lookup returns CDR1 LGHDT and CDR2 YNNKEL (reference sequence). CDR3 in amino acids: CASSSRDRGVNEQFF. The CDR3 DNA sequence: TGTGCCAGCAGCTCCCGGGACAGGGGAGTGAATGAGCAGTTCTTC.

The CDR3 DNA follows: TGCGCCAGCAGCTTTGTTGGACCGGGGGATACGCAGTATTTT. Protein product: CASSFVGPGDTQYF. V usage is TRBV5-1 and J usage is TRBJ2-3; perhaps TRBD2 as D (5 bases). This CDR3 region has 14 residues. Germline assignment: CDR1 SGHRS and CDR2 YFSETQ. V lost 2 bases, J lost 6 bases, and 13 bases lay in between.

This sequence joins TRBV12-3 or TRBV12-4 and TRBJ2-3, with a tentative D call TRBD2 (5 bases). Trimming left V 0 bases short and J 3 bases short, with 10 bases between. CDR3 length: 15 residues. CDR3 sequence: CASSLAVGVTDTQYF. As DNA, the CDR3 is TGTGCCAGCAGTTTAGCGGTCGGGGTAACAGATACGCAGTATTTT.

Only a few counts were recorded for this clonotype. The V gene is TRBV24-1, the J gene TRBJ1-2; 12 nucleotides align to TRBD1. The V gene's germline CDR1 is KGHDR and CDR2 SFDVKD. The CDR3 runs 15 residues. V lost 6 bases, J lost 7 bases, and 8 bases stayed unmatched. The DNA of the CDR3 is TGTGCCACCAGTCCCGGGACAGGGGGCGCGTCTGGCTACACCTTC. Protein product: CATSPGTGGASGYTF.

The J gene is TRBJ1-5, the V gene TRBV20-1; no clear D gene. Germline loops: CDR1 DFQATT, CDR2 SNEGSKA (reference sequence). The CDR3 loop spans 15 amino acids. The V end lost 0 bases, the J end lost 9 bases, and 18 bases lay between the germline ends. Here the CDR3 DNA reads TGCAGTGCTAGAGATATGGTGACGGCGGGATTGCCCCAGCATTTT. Protein: CSARDMVTAGLPQHF.

V usage is TRBV20-1 and J usage is TRBJ2-7, with unresolved D. CDR3 length equals 14 residues. Trimming shortened V by 1 base and J by 0 bases, and 10 bases separated the two germline ends. From germline, CDR1 is DFQATT and CDR2 SNEGSKA (reference sequence). The DNA of the CDR3 is TGCAGTGCTAGAGTGGATCGGATCTCCTACGAGCAGTACTTC. This codes for CSARVDRISYEQYF.

The gene calls are TRBV28 and TRBJ1-2, with a tentative D call TRBD1 (5 bases). V lost 8 bases and J lost 5, with 21 bases in between. Germline V gene lookup returns CDR1 MDHEN and CDR2 SYDVKM. The CDR3 sequence is 15 residues long. CDR3 nucleotides: TGTGCCAGCTGTGCTACGGGGCAGGTTTGGTATGGCTACACCTTC. It yields the protein CASCATGQVWYGYTF.

There are a few counts of this clonotype. This chain links TRBV6-6 with TRBJ1-1; TRBD1 matches at 7 bases. Per germline, CDR1 MNHNY and CDR2 SVGAGI (reference sequence). V gave up 5 bases and J gave up 1 base; unmatched junction bases: 7. The CDR3 loop spans 15 amino acids. The CDR3 here is CASSPRDRKNTEAFF. The CDR3 nucleotides read TGTGCCAGCAGTCCCAGGGACAGAAAGAACACTGAAGCTTTCTTT.

The chain uses TRBV5-5 and TRBJ1-1; weak D call: TRBD1 (5 bases). Trimming took 3 bases from V and 1 from J, leaving 13 bases between them. Germline CDR1 is SGHKS and CDR2 is YYEKEE (reference sequence). This CDR3 has 15 amino acids. CDR3 residues: CASSSTATANTEAFF. As DNA, the CDR3 is TGTGCCAGCAGCTCGACAGCGACAGCGAACACTGAAGCTTTCTTT.

The J gene is TRBJ2-1, the V gene TRBV6-5, with unresolved D. Trimming shortened V by 0 bases and J by 4 bases, and 19 bases separated the two germline ends. CDR1 and CDR2 (germline): MNHEY, SVGAGI. This CDR3 comprises 18 residues. The CDR3 coding sequence is TGTGCCAGCAGTTACTCGATCTTTCCCCGGGCGACGTACAATGAGCAGTTCTTC. It translates to CASSYSIFPRATYNEQFF.

This chain connects TRBV12-3 or TRBV12-4 to TRBJ2-1, with D tentatively TRBD1 or TRBD2 (5 bases each). The V and J ends lost 3 bases and 5 bases respectively, with 14 bases between them. CDR3 length: 15 residues. This chain's CDR3 is CASSFPGDVNNEQFF. The DNA for the CDR3 is TGTGCCAGCAGTTTTCCCGGGGACGTAAACAATGAGCAGTTCTTC.

The chain links TRBV6-1 to TRBJ2-7, with TRBD2 identical over 15 bases. This CDR3 comprises 19 residues. Germline V gene lookup returns CDR1 MNHNS and CDR2 SASEGT. V trimming: 6 bases; J trimming: 0 bases; junction bases outside the gene matches: 12. CDR3 in DNA: TGTGCCAGCAGGCCCTTACCGGGACTAGCGGGGGGAAGCTCCTACGAGCAGTACTTC. This codes for CASRPLPGLAGGSSYEQYF.

This clonotype has just a few counts. The V and J genes are TRBV20-1 and TRBJ1-1; D possibly corresponds to TRBD1 (5 bases). V was cut by 6 bases and J by 1 base, with 12 bases left in between. The CDR3 is 13 amino acids. Germline loops: CDR1 DFQATT, CDR2 SNEGSKA (reference sequence). CDR3 region: CSAERDRNTEAFF. For the CDR3, the DNA is TGCAGTGCCGAGCGAGACAGGAACACTGAAGCTTTCTTT.

The chain combines TRBV6-6 with TRBJ1-1; D unresolved. Germline V gene data show CDR1 as MNHNY and CDR2 as SVGAGI (reference sequence). The CDR3 sequence is 13 residues long. V gave up 9 bases and J gave up 3 bases, with 14 bases separating them. Here the CDR3 DNA reads TGTGCCAGTTCAGGACGGATCGACACTGAAGCTTTCTTT. Its protein product is CASSGRIDTEAFF.